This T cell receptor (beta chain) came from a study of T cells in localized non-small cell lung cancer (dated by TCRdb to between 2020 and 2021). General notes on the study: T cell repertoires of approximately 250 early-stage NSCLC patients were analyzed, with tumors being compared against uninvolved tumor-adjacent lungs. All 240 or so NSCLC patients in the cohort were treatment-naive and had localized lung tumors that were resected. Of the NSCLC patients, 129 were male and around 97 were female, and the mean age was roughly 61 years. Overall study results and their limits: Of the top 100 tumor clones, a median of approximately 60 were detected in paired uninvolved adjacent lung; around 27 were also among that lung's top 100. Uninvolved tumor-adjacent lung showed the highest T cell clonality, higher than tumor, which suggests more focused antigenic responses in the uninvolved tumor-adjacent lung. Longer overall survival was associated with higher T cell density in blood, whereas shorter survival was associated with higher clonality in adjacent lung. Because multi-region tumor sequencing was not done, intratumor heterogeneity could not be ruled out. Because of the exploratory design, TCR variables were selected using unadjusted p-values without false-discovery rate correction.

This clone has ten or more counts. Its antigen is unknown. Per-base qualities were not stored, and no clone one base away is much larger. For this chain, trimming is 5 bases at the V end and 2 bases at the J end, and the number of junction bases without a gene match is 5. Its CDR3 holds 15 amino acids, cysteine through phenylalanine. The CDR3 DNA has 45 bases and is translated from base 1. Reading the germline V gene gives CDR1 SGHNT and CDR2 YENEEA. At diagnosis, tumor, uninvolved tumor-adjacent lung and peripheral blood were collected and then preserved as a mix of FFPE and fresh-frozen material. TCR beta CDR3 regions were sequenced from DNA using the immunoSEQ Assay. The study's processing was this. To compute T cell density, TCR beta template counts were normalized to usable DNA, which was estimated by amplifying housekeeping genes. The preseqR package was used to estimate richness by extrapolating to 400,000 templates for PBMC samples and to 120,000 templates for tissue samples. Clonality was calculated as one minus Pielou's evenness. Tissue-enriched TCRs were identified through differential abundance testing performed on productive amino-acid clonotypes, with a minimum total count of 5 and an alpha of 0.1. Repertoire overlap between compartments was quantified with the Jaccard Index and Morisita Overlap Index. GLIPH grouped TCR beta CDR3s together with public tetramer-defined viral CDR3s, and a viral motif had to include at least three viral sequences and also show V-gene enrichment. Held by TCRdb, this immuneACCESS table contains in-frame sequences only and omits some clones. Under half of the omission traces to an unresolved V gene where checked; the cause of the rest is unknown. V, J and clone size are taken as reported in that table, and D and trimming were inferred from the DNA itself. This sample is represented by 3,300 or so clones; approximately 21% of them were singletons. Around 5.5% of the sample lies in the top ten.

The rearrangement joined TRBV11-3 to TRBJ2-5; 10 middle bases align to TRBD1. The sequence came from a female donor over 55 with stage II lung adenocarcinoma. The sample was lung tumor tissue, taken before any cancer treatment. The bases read TGTGCCAGCAGCGCCCCGGGACAGGGGCAAGAGACCCAGTACTTC. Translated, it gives CASSAPGQGQETQYF.